This paragraph covers one TCR beta chain sequence. This entry belongs to a study of blood T cell repertoires in COVID-19. Overall study: Samples of COVID-19 (acute and convalescent) were obtained from the United States, Italy and Spain. T cells, B-cell-depleted T cells, or PBMCs supplied cDNA or gDNA.

CDR3 length equals 18 residues. V lost 1 base and J lost 1, with 21 bases in between. Germline CDR1 and CDR2: SGHNT and YYREEE (reference sequence). Per the authors' pipeline: The assay estimated nucleated cells by amplifying reference gene primers. Profiling relied on immunoSEQ multiplex PCR, and the TCRdb table lists in-frame clones only, not all of them. The V and J calls and clone size come from that table; D and trimming were worked out from the DNA. The table has approximately 120,000 clones, approximately 90% seen once; the top ten hold approximately 8%. Specimen: peripheral blood. The genes are TRBV5-4 and TRBJ2-7, with D possibly being TRBD2 (6 bases). This TCR was recovered from a man aged 45-60 years with acute or convalescent COVID-19. CDR3 coding DNA: TGTGCCAGCAGCTTGATCGGGGGAGGCCCCTCTAATTCCTACGAGCAGTACTTC. Translated, it gives CASSLIGGGPSNSYEQYF.